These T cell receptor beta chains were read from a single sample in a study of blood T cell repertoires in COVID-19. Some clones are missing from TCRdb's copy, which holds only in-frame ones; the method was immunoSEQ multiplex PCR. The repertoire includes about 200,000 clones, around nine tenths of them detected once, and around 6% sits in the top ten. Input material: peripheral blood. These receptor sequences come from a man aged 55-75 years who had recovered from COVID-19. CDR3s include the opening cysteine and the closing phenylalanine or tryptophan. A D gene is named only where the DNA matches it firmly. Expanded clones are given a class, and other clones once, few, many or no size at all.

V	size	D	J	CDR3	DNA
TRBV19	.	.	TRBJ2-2	CASSISVDTGELFF	TGTGCCAGTAGTATATCTGTTGACACCGGGGAGCTGTTTTTT
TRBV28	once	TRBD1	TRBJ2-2	CASSSLGTGGMGGELFF	TGTGCCAGCAGCTCTCTGGGGACAGGGGGTATGGGCGGGGAGCTGTTTTTT
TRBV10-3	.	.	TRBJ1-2	CAISESGTTPSQRGYTF	TGTGCCATCAGTGAGTCGGGGACAACGCCCAGCCAACGTGGCTACACCTTC
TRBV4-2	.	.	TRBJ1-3	CASSQDRGLTGNTIYF	TGTGCCAGCAGCCAAGATCGGGGTCTGACTGGAAACACCATATATTTT
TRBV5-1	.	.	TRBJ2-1	CASSFGGANGEQFF	TGCGCCAGCAGCTTCGGAGGGGCTAATGGGGAGCAGTTCTTC
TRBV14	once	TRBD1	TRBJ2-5	CASSQLTGLAGETQYF	TGTGCCAGCAGCCAACTGACAGGGCTGGCAGGGGAGACCCAGTACTTC
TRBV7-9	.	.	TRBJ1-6	CASSWPNSPLHF	TGTGCCAGCAGCTGGCCCAATTCACCCCTCCACTTT
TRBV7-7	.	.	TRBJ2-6	CASSKDWASGANVLTF	TGTGCCAGCAGCAAGGACTGGGCCTCTGGGGCCAACGTCCTGACTTTC
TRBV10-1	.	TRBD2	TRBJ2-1	CASSGAGGRSYEQFF	TGCGCCAGCAGTGGGGCTGGCGGGAGGTCCTATGAGCAGTTCTTC
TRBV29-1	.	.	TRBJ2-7	CSVEVTGGSSYEQYF	TGCAGCGTTGAAGTGACGGGGGGCTCCTCCTACGAGCAGTACTTC
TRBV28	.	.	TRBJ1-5	CASSFGIQGTQPQHF	TGTGCCAGCAGCTTCGGAATTCAGGGGACTCAGCCCCAGCATTTT
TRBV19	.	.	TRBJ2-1	CASSIGARGYNEQFF	TGTGCCAGTAGTATAGGTGCTAGAGGGTACAATGAGCAGTTCTTC
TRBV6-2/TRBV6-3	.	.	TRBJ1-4	CASSSLQTTATNEKLFF	TGTGCCAGCAGTTCTTTACAGACGACAGCAACTAATGAAAAACTGTTTTTT
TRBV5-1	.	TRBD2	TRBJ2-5	CASSLGTSGSSETQYF	TGCGCCAGCAGCTTGGGGACTAGCGGGAGTTCTGAGACCCAGTACTTC
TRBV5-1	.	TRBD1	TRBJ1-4	CASSLSGGLEKLFF	TGCGCCAGCAGCTTGTCAGGGGGCTTAGAAAAACTGTTTTTT
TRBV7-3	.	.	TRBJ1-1	CASSLQGYTEAFF	TGTGCCAGCAGCTTACAGGGATACACTGAAGCTTTCTTT
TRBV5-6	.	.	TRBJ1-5	CASSSSGRNQPQHF	TGTGCCAGCAGCTCCTCAGGTCGCAATCAGCCCCAGCATTTT
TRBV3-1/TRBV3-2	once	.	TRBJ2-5	CASSRRGAQETQYF	TGTGCCAGCAGCCGACGGGGGGCTCAAGAGACCCAGTACTTC
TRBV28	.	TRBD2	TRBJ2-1	CASPYPYLAGNYNEQFF	TGTGCCAGCCCCTACCCGTATTTAGCGGGAAATTACAATGAGCAGTTCTTC
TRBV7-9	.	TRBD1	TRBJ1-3	CASSWIGTGAGNTIYF	TGTGCCAGCAGCTGGATCGGGACAGGGGCTGGAAACACCATATATTTT
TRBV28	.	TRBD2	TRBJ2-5	CASSLGTLAGATQETQYF	TGTGCCAGCAGTTTGGGGACCCTAGCGGGAGCCACCCAAGAGACCCAGTACTTC
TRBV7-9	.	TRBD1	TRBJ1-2	CASSLADRRDGYTF	TGTGCCAGCAGCTTGGCGGACAGGAGGGATGGCTACACCTTC
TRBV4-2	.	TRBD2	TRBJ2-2	CASSQDVAGNEPTGELFF	TGTGCCAGCAGCCAGGATGTAGCGGGGAACGAACCCACCGGGGAGCTGTTTTTT
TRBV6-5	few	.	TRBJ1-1	CASRSAPANTEAFF	TGTGCCAGCAGGAGCGCGCCCGCGAACACTGAAGCTTTCTTT
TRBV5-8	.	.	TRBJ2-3	CASRPGASTDTQYF	TGTGCCAGCAGACCTGGGGCCAGCACAGATACGCAGTATTTT
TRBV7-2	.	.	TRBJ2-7	CASSLLAGGYEQYF	TGTGCCAGCAGCCTACTAGCTGGAGGGTACGAGCAGTACTTC
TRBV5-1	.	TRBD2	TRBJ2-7	CASSLVTSGSNYEQYF	TGCGCCAGCAGCTTGGTGACTAGCGGGAGTAACTACGAGCAGTACTTC
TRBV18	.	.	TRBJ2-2	CASSPLPTGNTGELFF	TGTGCCAGCTCACCACTCCCGACAGGGAACACCGGGGAGCTGTTTTTT
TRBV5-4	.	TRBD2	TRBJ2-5	CASSLRLAGGETQYF	TGTGCCAGCAGCTTGAGACTAGCGGGAGGGGAGACCCAGTACTTC
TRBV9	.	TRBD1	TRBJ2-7	CASSAGVGTGTYEQYF	TGTGCCAGCAGCGCTGGGGTGGGGACAGGGACCTACGAGCAGTACTTC
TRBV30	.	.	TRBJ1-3	CAWNRGSLNTIYF	TGTGCCTGGAATAGGGGCAGCCTAAACACCATATATTTT
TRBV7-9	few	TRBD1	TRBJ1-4	CASSFLGQGSEKLFF	TGTGCCAGCAGCTTTTTAGGACAGGGGAGTGAAAAACTGTTTTTT
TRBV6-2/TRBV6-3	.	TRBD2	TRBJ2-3	CASSPPRGRTDTQYF	TGTGCCAGCAGTCCACCACGCGGGAGGACAGATACGCAGTATTTT
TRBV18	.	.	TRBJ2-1	CASSQQNEQFF	TGTGCCAGCTCACAACAGAATGAGCAGTTCTTC
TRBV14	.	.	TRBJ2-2	CASSLRVSGELFF	TGTGCCAGCAGCTTACGGGTTTCCGGGGAGCTGTTTTTT
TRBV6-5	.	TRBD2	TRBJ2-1	CASSLAGGYNEQFF	TGTGCCAGCAGCCTAGCGGGAGGGTACAATGAGCAGTTCTTC
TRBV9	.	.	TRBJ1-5	CASSVGSINQPQHF	TGTGCCAGCAGCGTCGGGTCCATAAATCAGCCCCAGCATTTT
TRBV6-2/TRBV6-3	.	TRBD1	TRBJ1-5	CASSYLNNRGESNQPQHF	TGTGCCAGCAGTTACCTAAATAACAGGGGGGAAAGCAATCAGCCCCAGCATTTT
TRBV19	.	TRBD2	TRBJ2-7	CASSIMSGAAYEQYF	TGTGCCAGTAGTATAATGAGCGGGGCGGCCTACGAGCAGTACTTC
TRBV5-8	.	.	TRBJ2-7	CASSRQGGGGEQYF	TGTGCCAGCAGCCGGCAAGGGGGGGGTGGCGAGCAGTACTTC
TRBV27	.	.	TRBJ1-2	CASSRGSWDYGYTF	TGTGCCAGCAGTCGGGGGTCTTGGGACTATGGCTACACCTTC
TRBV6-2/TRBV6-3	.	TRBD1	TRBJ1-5	CASSTTGGAGQPQHF	TGTGCCAGCAGTACTACAGGGGGCGCCGGTCAGCCCCAGCATTTT
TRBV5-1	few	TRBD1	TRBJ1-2	CASSLGGTGQGYTF	TGCGCCAGCAGCTTGGGTGGGACAGGGCAAGGCTACACCTTC
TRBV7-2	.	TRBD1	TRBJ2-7	CASSAGQVAYEQYF	TGTGCCAGCAGCGCCGGACAGGTAGCCTACGAGCAGTACTTC
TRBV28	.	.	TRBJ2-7	CASSIEQVPYEQYF	TGTGCCAGCAGTATAGAACAGGTTCCCTACGAGCAGTACTTC
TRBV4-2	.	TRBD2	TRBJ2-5	CASSQLRGGEETQYF	TGTGCCAGCAGCCAACTGCGGGGGGGCGAAGAGACCCAGTACTTC
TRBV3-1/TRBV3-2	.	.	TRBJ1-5	CASSQTGDSNQPQHF	TGTGCCAGCAGTCAAACAGGTGATAGCAATCAGCCCCAGCATTTT
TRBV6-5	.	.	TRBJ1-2	CASSYDGVANYGYTF	TGTGCCAGCAGTTACGACGGAGTGGCTAACTATGGCTACACCTTC
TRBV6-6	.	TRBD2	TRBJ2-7	CASNMGGVHSYEQYF	TGTGCCAGCAATATGGGAGGGGTCCATTCCTACGAGCAGTACTTC
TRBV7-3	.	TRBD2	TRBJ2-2	CASSHSGRNTGELFF	TGTGCCAGCAGCCATAGCGGGAGGAACACCGGGGAGCTGTTTTTT
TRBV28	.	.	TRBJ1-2	CASSPSRPYGYTF	TGTGCCAGCAGCCCCTCCAGGCCGTATGGCTACACCTTC
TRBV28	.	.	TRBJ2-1	CASSSVRSTLGSNYNEQFF	TGTGCCAGCAGTTCTGTTCGTTCGACTTTAGGGAGTAACTACAATGAGCAGTTCTTC
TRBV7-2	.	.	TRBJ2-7	CASSLDFREQYF	TGTGCCAGCAGCTTAGATTTCCGCGAGCAGTACTTC
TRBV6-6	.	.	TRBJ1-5	CASRYPGTGNQPQHF	TGTGCCAGCAGATACCCCGGGACTGGGAATCAGCCCCAGCATTTT
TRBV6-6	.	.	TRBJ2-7	CASSYGGSEYEQYF	TGTGCCAGCAGTTACGGTGGTAGCGAGTACGAGCAGTACTTC